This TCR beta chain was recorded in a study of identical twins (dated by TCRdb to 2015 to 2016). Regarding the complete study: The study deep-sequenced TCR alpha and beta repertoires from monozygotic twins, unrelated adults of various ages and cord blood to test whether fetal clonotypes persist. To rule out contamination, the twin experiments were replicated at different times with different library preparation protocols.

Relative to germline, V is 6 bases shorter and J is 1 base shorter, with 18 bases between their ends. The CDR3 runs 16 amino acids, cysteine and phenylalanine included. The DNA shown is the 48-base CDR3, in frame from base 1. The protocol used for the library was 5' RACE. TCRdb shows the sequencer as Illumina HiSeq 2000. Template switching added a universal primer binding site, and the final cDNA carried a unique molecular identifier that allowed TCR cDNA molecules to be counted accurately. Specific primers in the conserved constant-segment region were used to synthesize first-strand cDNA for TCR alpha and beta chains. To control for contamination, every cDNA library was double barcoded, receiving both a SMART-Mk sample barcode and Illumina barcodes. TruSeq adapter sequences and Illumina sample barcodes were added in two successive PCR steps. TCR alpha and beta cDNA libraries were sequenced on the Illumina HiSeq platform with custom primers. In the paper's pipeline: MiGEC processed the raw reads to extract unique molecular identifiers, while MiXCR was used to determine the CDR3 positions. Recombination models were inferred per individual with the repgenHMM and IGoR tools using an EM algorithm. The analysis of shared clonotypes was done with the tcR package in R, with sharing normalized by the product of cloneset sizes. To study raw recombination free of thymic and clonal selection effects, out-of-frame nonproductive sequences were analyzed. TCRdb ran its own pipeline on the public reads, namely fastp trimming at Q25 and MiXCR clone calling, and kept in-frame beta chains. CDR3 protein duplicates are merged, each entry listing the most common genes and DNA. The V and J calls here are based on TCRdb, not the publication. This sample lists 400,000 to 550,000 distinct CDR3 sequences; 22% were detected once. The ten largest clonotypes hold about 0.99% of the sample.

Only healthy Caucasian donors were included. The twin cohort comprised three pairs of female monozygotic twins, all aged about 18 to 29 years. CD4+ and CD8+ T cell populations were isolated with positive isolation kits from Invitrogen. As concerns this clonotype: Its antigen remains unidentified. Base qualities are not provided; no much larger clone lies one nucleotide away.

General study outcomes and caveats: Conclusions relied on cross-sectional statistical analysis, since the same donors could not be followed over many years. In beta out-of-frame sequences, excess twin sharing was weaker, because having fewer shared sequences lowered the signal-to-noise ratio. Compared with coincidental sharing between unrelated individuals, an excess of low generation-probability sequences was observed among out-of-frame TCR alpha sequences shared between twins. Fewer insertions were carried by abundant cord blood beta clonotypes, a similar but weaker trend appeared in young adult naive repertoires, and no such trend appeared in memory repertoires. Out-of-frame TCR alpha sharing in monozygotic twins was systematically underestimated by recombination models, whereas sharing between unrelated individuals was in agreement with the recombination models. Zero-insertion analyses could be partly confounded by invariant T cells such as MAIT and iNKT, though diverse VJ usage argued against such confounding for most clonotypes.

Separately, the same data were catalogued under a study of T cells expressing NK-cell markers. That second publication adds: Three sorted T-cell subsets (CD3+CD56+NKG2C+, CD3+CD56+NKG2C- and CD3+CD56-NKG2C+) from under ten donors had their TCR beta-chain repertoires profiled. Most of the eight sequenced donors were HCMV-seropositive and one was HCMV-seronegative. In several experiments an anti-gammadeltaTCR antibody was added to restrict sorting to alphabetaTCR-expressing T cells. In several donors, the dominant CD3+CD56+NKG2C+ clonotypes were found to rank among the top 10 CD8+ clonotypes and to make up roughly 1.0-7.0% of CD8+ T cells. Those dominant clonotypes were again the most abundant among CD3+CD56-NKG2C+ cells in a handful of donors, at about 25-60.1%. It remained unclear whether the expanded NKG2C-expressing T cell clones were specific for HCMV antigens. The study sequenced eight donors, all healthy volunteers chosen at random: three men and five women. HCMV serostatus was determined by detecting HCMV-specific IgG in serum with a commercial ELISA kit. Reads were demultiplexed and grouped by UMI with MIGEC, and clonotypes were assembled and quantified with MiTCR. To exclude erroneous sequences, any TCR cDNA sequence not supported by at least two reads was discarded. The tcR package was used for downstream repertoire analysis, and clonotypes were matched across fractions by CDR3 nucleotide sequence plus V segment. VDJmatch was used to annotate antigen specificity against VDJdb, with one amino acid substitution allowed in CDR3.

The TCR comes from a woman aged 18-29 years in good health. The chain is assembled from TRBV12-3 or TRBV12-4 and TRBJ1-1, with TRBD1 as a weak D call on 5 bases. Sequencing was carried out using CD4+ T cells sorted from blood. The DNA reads TGTGCCAGCAGCGAGTCGGGGGGGATTAAGAACACTGAAGCTTTCTTT. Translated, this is CASSESGGIKNTEAFF.